These T cell receptor beta chains were read from a single sample in a study of metastatic and nonmetastatic thyroid tumors. Using MiXCR, TCRdb re-called clones from the PCR reads. The data contain some 60,000 clones, 25% to 30% of them seen just once; the ten biggest clones take up around 15%. The sequencing sample was made of blood. The origin of the receptors is a female donor with papillary thyroid cancer or a benign thyroid nodule (not recorded which). Some clones in this sample may be carry-over from other donors' samples. Both conserved end residues are part of each CDR3. Fields, in order: clone size, D gene, V gene, J gene, CDR3 protein, CDR3 DNA. The D gene is left open where the match is weak. For some rows the clone size is stated as once, few or many, or as a class when expanded; others skip it.

clone_size: medium-sized; d_call: -; v_call: TRBV6-6; j_call: TRBJ1-2; cdr3_aa: CASSYSVQLNGYTF; cdr3_nt: TGTGCCAGCAGTTACTCGGTGCAGTTAAATGGCTACACCTTC
clone_size: few; d_call: TRBD1; v_call: TRBV6-1; j_call: TRBJ2-7; cdr3_aa: CASCRDRVPYEQYF; cdr3_nt: TGTGCCAGCTGCCGGGACAGGGTGCCCTACGAGCAGTACTTC
clone_size: few; d_call: TRBD1; v_call: TRBV5-1; j_call: TRBJ1-5; cdr3_aa: CASSEGGDRAQPQHF; cdr3_nt: TGCGCCAGCAGCGAAGGGGGGGACAGGGCACAGCCCCAGCATTTT
clone_size: few; d_call: -; v_call: TRBV6-1; j_call: TRBJ1-1; cdr3_aa: CASSRSGRNTEAFF; cdr3_nt: TGTGCCAGCAGTCGGTCAGGGAGAAACACTGAAGCTTTCTTT
clone_size: few; d_call: -; v_call: TRBV5-1; j_call: TRBJ2-5; cdr3_aa: CASSLLDGAAQYF; cdr3_nt: TGCGCCAGCAGCTTGCTGGACGGGGCGGCCCAGTACTTC
clone_size: large; d_call: -; v_call: TRBV6-1; j_call: TRBJ1-1; cdr3_aa: CAAGVEGDTEAFF; cdr3_nt: TGTGCCGCGGGGGTCGAAGGGGACACTGAAGCTTTCTTT
clone_size: many; d_call: -; v_call: TRBV28; j_call: TRBJ2-3; cdr3_aa: CASSLIGETYTQYF; cdr3_nt: TGTGCCAGCAGTTTAATAGGGGAGACGTATACGCAGTATTTT
clone_size: -; d_call: -; v_call: TRBV20-1; j_call: TRBJ1-2; cdr3_aa: CSARPQILHGYTF; cdr3_nt: TGCAGTGCTAGACCCCAGATTCTGCATGGCTACACCTTC
clone_size: few; d_call: -; v_call: TRBV20-1; j_call: TRBJ1-3; cdr3_aa: CSAFDRNSGNTIYF; cdr3_nt: TGCAGTGCTTTTGACAGGAACTCTGGAAACACCATATATTTT
clone_size: -; d_call: -; v_call: TRBV12-3/TRBV12-4; j_call: TRBJ1-1; cdr3_aa: CASSLRGEAFF; cdr3_nt: TGTGCCAGCAGCCTTAGGGGTGAAGCTTTCTTT
clone_size: -; d_call: -; v_call: TRBV18; j_call: TRBJ1-4; cdr3_aa: CASSPGDLATNEKLFF; cdr3_nt: TGTGCCAGCTCACCCGGGGACTTAGCAACTAATGAAAAACTGTTTTTT